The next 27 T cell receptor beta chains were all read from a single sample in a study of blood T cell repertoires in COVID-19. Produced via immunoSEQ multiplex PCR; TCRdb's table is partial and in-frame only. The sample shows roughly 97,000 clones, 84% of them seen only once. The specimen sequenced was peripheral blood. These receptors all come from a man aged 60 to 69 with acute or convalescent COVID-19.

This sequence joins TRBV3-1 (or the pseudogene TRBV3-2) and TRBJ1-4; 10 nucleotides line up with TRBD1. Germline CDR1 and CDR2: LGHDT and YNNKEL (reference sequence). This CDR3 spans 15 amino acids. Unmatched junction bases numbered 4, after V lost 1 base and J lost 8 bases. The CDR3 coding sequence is TGTGCCAGCAGCCAAGTGGGACAGGGGAGGGAAAAACTGTTTTTT. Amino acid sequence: CASSQVGQGREKLFF.

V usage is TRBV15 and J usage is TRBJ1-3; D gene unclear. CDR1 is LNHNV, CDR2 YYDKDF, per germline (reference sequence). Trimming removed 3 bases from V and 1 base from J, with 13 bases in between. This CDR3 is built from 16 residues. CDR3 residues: CATSSGAGTSGNTIYF. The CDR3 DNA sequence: TGTGCCACCAGCAGTGGCGCAGGAACGTCTGGAAACACCATATATTTT.

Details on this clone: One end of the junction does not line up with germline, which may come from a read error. This CDR3 reads CASRTGTGSPGGF. As DNA, the CDR3 is TGTGCCAGCAGGACCGGGACAGGCTCGCCTGGAGGTTTT. The genes are TRBV11-2 and TRBJ1-3; 8 positions match TRBD1. CDR3 length: 13 amino acids. Germline V lookup: CDR1 SGHAT, CDR2 FQNNGV.

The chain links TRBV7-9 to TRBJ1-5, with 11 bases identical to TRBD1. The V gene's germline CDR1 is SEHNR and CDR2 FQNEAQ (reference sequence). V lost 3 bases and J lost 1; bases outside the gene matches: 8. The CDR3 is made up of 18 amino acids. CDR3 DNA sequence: TGTGCCAGCAGCTTGGGACAGGGGGGAACTTCGAGCAATCAGCCCCAGCATTTT. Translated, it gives CASSLGQGGTSSNQPQHF.

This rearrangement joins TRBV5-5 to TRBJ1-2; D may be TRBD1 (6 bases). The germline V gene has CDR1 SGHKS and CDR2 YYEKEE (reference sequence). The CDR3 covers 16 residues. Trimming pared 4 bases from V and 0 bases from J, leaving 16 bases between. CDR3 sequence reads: CASSPTGVGANYGYTF. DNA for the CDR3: TGTGCCAGCAGCCCGACAGGTGTAGGGGCTAACTATGGCTACACCTTC. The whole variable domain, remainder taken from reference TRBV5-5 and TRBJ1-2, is DAGVTQSPTHLIKTRGQQVTLRCSPISGHKSVSWYQQVLGQGPQFIFQYYEKEERGRGNFPDRFSARQFPNYSSELNVNALLLGDSALYLCASSPTGVGANYGYTFGSGTRLTVV.

The CDR3 DNA reads as TGCGCCAGCAGCGAAACTAGCGGGCGACAAGAGACCCAGTACTTC. Protein sequence: CASSETSGRQETQYF. This chain connects TRBV5-1 to TRBJ2-5; 9 bases fit TRBD2. Germline lookup yields CDR1 SGHRS and CDR2 YFSETQ. Trimming cost V 4 bases and J 2 bases; bases outside gene matches: 6. This CDR3 contains 15 residues.

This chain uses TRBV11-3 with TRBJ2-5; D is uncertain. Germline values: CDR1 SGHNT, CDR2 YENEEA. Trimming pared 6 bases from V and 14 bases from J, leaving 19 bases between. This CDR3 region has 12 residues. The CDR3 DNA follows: TGTGCCAGCAGTCCATACGGTCTGGAGATATACTTC. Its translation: CASSPYGLEIYF.

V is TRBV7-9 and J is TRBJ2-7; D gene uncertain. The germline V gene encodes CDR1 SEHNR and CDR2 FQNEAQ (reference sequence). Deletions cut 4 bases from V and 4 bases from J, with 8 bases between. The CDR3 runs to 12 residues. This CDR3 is CASSSVAYEQYF. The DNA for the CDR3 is TGTGCCAGCAGCTCTGTTGCGTACGAGCAGTACTTC. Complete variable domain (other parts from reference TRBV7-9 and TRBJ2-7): DTGVSQNPRHKITKRGQNVTFRCDPISEHNRLYWYRQTLGQGPEFLTYFQNEAQLEKSRLLSDRFSAERPKGSFSTLEIQRTEQGDSAMYLCASSSVAYEQYFGPGTRLTVT.

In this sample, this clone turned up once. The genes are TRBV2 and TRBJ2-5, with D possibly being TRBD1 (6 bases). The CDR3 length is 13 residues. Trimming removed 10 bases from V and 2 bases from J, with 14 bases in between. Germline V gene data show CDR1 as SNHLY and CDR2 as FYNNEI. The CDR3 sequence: CATTRDTQETQYF. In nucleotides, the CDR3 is TGTGCCACCACCCGGGACACACAAGAGACCCAGTACTTC.

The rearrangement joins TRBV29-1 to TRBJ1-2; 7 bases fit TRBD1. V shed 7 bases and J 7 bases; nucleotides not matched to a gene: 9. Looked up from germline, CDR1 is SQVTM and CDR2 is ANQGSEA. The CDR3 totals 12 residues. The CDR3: CSGEETGPGYTF. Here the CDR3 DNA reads TGCAGCGGCGAGGAGACAGGGCCTGGCTACACCTTC.

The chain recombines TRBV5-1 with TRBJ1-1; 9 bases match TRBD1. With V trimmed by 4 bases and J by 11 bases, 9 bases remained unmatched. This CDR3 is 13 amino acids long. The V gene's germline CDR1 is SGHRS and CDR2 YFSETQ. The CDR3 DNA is TGCGCCAGCAGCAGACAGGGGGGCGAAACGGCTTTCTTT. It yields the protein CASSRQGGETAFF. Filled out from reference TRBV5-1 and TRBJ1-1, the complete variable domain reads KAGVTQTPRYLIKTRGQQVTLSCSPISGHRSVSWYQQTPGQGLQFLFEYFSETQRNKGNFPGRFSGRQFSNSRSEMNVSTLELGDSALYLCASSRQGGETAFFGQGTRLTVV.

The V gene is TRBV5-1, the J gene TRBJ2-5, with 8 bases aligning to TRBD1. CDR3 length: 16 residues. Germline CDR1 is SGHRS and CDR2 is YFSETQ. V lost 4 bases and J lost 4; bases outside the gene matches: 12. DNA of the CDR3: TGCGCCAGCAGCACAACCGGGACAGGATTAAGAGAGACCCAGTACTTC. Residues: CASSTTGTGLRETQYF.

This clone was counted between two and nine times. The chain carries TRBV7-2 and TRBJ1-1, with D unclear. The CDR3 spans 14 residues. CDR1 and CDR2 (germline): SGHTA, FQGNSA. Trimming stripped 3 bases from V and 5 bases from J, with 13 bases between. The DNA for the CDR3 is TGTGCCAGCAGCTTCAGTCCGGGAAGGACTGAAGCTTTCTTT. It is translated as CASSFSPGRTEAFF.

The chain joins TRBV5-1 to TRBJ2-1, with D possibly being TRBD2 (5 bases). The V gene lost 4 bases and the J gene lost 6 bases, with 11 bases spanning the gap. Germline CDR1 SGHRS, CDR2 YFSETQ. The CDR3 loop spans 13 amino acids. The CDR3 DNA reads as TGCGCCAGCAGCCAACTCGAGGGCAATGAGCAGTTCTTC. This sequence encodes CASSQLEGNEQFF.

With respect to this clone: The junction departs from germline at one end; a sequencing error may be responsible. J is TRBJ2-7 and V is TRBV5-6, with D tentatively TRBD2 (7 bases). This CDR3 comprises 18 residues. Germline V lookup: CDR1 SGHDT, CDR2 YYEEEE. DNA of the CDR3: TGTGCCAGCAGCTTGGTACGGTGGGGAGGGGGAGATTCCTACGAGCAATACTTC. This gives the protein CASSLVRWGGGDSYEQYF.

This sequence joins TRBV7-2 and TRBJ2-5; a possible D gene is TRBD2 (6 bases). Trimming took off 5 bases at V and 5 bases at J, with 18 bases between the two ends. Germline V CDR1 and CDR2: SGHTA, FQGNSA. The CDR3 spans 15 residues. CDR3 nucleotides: TGTGCCAGCAGCACCCAACCCTTCCGGGGGGAGACCCAGTACTTC. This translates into CASSTQPFRGETQYF.

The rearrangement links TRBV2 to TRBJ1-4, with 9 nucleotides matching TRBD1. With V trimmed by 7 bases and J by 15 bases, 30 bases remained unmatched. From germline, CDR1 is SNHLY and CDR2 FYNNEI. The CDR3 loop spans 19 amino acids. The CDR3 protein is CASKEPGQGLVQGMERVFF. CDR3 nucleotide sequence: TGTGCCAGCAAGGAACCGGGACAGGGATTAGTACAGGGGATGGAAAGGGTGTTTTTT.

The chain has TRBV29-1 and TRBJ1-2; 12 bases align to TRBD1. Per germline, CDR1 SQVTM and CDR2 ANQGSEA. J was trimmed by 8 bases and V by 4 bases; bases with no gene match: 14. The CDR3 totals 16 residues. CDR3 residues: CSVGINPGQGALGYTF. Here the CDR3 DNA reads TGCAGCGTTGGGATTAATCCGGGACAGGGGGCGCTCGGCTACACCTTC.

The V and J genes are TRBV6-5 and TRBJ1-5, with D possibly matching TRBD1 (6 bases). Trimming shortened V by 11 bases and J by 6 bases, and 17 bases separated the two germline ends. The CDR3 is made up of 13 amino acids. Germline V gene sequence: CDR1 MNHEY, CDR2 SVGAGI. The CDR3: CASYRGAGQPQHF. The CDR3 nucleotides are TGTGCCTCCTATCGGGGGGCTGGTCAGCCCCAGCATTTT.

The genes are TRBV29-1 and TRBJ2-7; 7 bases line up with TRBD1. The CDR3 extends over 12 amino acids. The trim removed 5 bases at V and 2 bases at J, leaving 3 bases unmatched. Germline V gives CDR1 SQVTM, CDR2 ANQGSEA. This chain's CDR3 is CSVRDSPYEQYF. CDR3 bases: TGCAGCGTTAGGGACAGCCCCTACGAGCAGTACTTC.

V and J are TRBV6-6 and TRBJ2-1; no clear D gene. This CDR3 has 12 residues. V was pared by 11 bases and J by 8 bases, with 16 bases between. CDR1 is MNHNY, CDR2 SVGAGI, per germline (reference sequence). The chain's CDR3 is CAVRGSSDEQFF. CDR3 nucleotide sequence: TGTGCCGTAAGAGGTTCGAGTGATGAGCAGTTCTTC.

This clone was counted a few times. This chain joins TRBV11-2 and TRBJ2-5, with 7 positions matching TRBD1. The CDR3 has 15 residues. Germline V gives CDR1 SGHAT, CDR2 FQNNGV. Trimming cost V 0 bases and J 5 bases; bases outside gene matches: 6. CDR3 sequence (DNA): TGTGCCAGCAGCTTAGATCGGACAGGTTATGAGACCCAGTACTTC. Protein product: CASSLDRTGYETQYF.

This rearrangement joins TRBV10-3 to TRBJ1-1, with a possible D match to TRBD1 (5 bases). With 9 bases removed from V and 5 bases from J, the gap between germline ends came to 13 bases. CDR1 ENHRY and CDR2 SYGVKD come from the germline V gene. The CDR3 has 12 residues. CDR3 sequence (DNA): TGTGCCATGGGGACTGGGGTAACTGAAGCTTTCTTT. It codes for CAMGTGVTEAFF.

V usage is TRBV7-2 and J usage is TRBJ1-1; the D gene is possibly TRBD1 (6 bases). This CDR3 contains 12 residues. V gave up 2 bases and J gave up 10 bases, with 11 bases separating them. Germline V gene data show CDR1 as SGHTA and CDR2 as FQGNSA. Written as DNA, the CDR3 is TGTGCCAGCAGCTTACAGGGGCTCGGAGCTTTCTTT. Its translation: CASSLQGLGAFF.

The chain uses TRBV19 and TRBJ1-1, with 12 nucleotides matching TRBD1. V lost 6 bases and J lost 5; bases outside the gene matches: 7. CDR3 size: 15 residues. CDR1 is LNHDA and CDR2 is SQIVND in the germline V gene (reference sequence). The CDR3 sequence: CASRGTGGRGTEAFF. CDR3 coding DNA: TGTGCCAGTAGGGGGACAGGGGGCAGGGGAACTGAAGCTTTCTTT. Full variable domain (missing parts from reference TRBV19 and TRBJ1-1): DGGITQSPKYLFRKEGQNVTLSCEQNLNHDAMYWYRQDPGQGLRLIYYSQIVNDFQKGDIAEGYSVSREKKESFPLTVTSAQKNPTAFYLCASRGTGGRGTEAFFGQGTRLTVV.

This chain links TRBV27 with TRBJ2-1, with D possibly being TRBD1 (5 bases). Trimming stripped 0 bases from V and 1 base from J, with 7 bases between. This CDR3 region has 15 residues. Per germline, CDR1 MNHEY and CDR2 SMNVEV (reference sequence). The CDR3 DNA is TGTGCCAGCAGTTTATCTAGGGGTTCCTACAATGAGCAGTTCTTC. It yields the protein CASSLSRGSYNEQFF.

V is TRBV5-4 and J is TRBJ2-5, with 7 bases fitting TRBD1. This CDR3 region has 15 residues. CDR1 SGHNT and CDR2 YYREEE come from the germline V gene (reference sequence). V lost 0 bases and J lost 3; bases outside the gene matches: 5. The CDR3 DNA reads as TGTGCCAGCAGCTTGGGGGGGACAGATAAAGAGACCCAGTACTTC. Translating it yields CASSLGGTDKETQYF.